The 8 T cell receptor beta chains reported below all come from one sample, sequenced in a study of T cells after yellow fever vaccination. TCRdb redid the calling of the 5' RACE reads with MiXCR, one entry per CDR3 protein. The sample consists of 150,000 to 200,000 distinct CDR3 sequences, approximately 6.2% of them appearing once. Here the sequenced sample was CD4+ T cells sorted from PBMCs, taken on the day of the first yellow fever vaccination. Every receptor here comes from a man aged 18 to 35 who received the YFV17D yellow fever vaccine.

The V and J genes are TRBV5-1 and TRBJ2-5; 8 nucleotides line up with TRBD1. CDR1 is SGHRS, CDR2 YFSETQ, per germline. This CDR3 spans 15 amino acids. Losses at the gene ends were 0 bases for V and 2 bases for J; bases not matched to a gene: 3. CDR3 protein: CASSLVQGGQETQYF. The CDR3 bases are TGCGCCAGCAGCTTGGTACAGGGGGGACAAGAGACCCAGTACTTC.

This clonotype appeared many times. This chain connects TRBV10-1 to TRBJ2-1; D not certain. The V end lost 3 bases, the J end lost 9 bases, and 15 bases lay between the germline ends. Germline CDR1 reads WNHNN; CDR2 reads SYGVQD (reference sequence). The CDR3 loop spans 14 amino acids. The CDR3 DNA sequence: TGCGCCAGCAGTGATGTAGACCGGTGGGGTGAGCAGTTCTTC. Translated: CASSDVDRWGEQFF.

Ten or more counts support this clonotype. One end of the junction does not line up with germline, which may come from a read error. V is TRBV4-1 and J is TRBJ2-1; D may match TRBD1 or TRBD2 (5 bases each). Germline V gives CDR1 MGHRA, CDR2 YSYEKL. The CDR3 runs 17 residues. This chain's CDR3 is CASSKDRGLSSYNEQFF. The CDR3 bases are TGCGCCAGCAGCAAAGACCGGGGCCTCAGCTCCTACAATGAGCAGTTCTTC.

The J gene is TRBJ2-1, the V gene TRBV4-2, with D uncertain. CDR1 is LGHNA and CDR2 is YNFKEQ in the germline V gene. With 0 bases removed from V and 6 bases from J, the gap between germline ends came to 3 bases. CDR3 length: 12 residues. The CDR3 spells CASSQEANEQFF. The DNA of the CDR3 is TGTGCCAGCAGCCAAGAGGCCAATGAGCAGTTCTTC.

J is TRBJ2-3 and V is TRBV5-1; D is ambiguous. Germline CDR1 is SGHRS and CDR2 is YFSETQ. This CDR3 has 15 amino acids. V was shortened by 1 base and J by 0 bases, with 9 bases between the two germline ends. The CDR3 DNA reads TGCGCCAGCAGCTTGAACAGAGATAGCACAGATACGCAGTATTTT. Protein product: CASSLNRDSTDTQYF.

In its sample, this clonotype was seen many times. Here the CDR3 DNA reads TGTGCCAGCAGCAAAGGGGACAGGACAGGGGGCCCCGAGCAGTACGTC. Translated, it gives CASSKGDRTGGPEQYV. The chain has TRBV21-1 and TRBJ2-7; TRBD1 is the table's D call and was not checked against the DNA. TRBV21-1 is marked as a pseudogene. CDR3 length equals 16 residues.

This clonotype was observed many times. The gene calls are TRBV10-3 and TRBJ2-7, with 11 bases that match TRBD2. This CDR3 region has 17 residues. Per germline, CDR1 ENHRY and CDR2 SYGVKD. V shed 10 bases and J 1 base; nucleotides not matched to a gene: 15. The CDR3 DNA sequence: TGTGCCACCTGCATTGGGAGGCTAGCGGGGGGATCCTACGAGCAGTACTTC. Amino acid sequence: CATCIGRLAGGSYEQYF.

In its sample, this clonotype was seen many times. This sequence joins TRBV7-2 and TRBJ2-1, with 7 nucleotides matching TRBD2. The V gene's germline CDR1 is SGHTA and CDR2 FQGNSA. The CDR3 is 15 amino acids. V shed 2 bases and J 5 bases; nucleotides not matched to a gene: 6. The CDR3 spells CASSLWSSGNNEQFF. For the CDR3, the DNA is TGTGCCAGCAGCTTATGGTCTAGCGGAAACAATGAGCAGTTCTTC. Drawing the rest from reference TRBV7-2 and TRBJ2-1, the complete variable domain is GAGVSQSPSNKVTEKGKDVELRCDPISGHTALYWYRQSLGQGLEFLIYFQGNSAPDKSGLPSDRFSAERTGGSVSTLTIQRTQQEDSAVYLCASSLWSSGNNEQFFGPGTRLTVL.